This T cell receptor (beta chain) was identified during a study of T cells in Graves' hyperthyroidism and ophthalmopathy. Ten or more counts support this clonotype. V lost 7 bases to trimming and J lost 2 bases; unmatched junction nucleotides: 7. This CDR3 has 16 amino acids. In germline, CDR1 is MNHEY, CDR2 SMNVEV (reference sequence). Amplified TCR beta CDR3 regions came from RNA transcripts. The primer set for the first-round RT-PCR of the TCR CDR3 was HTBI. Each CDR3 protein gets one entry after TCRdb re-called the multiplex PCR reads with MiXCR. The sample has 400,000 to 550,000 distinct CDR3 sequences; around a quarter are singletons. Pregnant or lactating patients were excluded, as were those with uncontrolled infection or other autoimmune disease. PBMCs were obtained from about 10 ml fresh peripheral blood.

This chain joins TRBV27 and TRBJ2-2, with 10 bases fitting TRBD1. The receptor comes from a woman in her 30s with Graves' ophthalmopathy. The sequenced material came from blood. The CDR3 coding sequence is TGTGCCAGCACGACCTGGACAGGGGGAAACACCGGGGAGCTGTTTTTT. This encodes CASTTWTGGNTGELFF.